A selection of T cell receptor beta chains follows, all from one sample in a study of cytomegalovirus exposure and HLA in healthy donors. Clones were read by immunoSEQ multiplex PCR, and TCRdb kept only the in-frame ones, dropping some. The repertoire includes 110,000 or so clones, roughly 80% of them detected once, and 4.5% to 5% sits in the top ten. Sequenced: PBMCs. Receptors were obtained from a man aged 45-65 years in good health and CMV-seropositive. Each CDR3 is given with its conserved first and last residue. A D gene is named only where the DNA matches it firmly. The size entry is marked missing in some rows and otherwise reads once, few, many or a size class.

D,V,J,size,CDR3,DNA
NA,TRBV28,TRBJ1-1,NA,CASSSTGWGKNTEAFF,TGTGCCAGCAGCTCAACAGGGTGGGGTAAGAACACTGAAGCTTTCTTT
NA,TRBV30,TRBJ2-7,once,CAWRPTGKRLGEQYF,TGTGCCTGGAGACCAACGGGGAAGCGGTTAGGCGAGCAGTACTTC
NA,TRBV7-9,TRBJ2-5,NA,CASSLSLSVETQYF,TGTGCCAGCAGCTTAAGCCTCTCCGTGGAGACCCAGTACTTC
TRBD2,TRBV7-9,TRBJ2-2,NA,CASSSRGGETGELFF,TGTGCCAGCAGCTCGCGGGGGGGAGAGACCGGGGAGCTGTTTTTT
NA,TRBV30,TRBJ1-5,NA,CAWSVGGASLNQPQHF,TGTGCCTGGAGTGTAGGGGGAGCCAGCCTAAATCAGCCCCAGCATTTT
NA,TRBV5-1,TRBJ1-6,NA,CASSIGETVSPLHF,TGCGCCAGCAGCATTGGAGAGACTGTCTCACCCCTCCACTTT
NA,TRBV18,TRBJ1-1,NA,CASSPLQEPNTEAFF,TGTGCCAGCTCACCCCTACAGGAACCGAACACTGAAGCTTTCTTT
NA,TRBV6-6,TRBJ2-1,NA,CASSSDRFNEQFF,TGTGCCAGCAGTTCCGACAGGTTCAATGAGCAGTTCTTC
NA,TRBV30,TRBJ2-1,few,CAWRRVENEQFF,TGTGCCTGGCGGCGGGTGGAAAATGAGCAGTTCTTC
TRBD1,TRBV2,TRBJ1-6,NA,CASSERGGNSPLHF,TGTGCCAGCAGTGAAAGAGGGGGCAACTCACCCCTCCACTTT
NA,TRBV6-5,TRBJ1-6,NA,CASSYFQEVDSPLHF,TGTGCCAGCAGTTACTTCCAGGAAGTGGATTCACCCCTCCACTTT
NA,TRBV6-6,TRBJ1-5,NA,CASSVGAYNQPQHF,TGTGCCAGCAGCGTAGGGGCGTACAATCAGCCCCAGCATTTT
TRBD2,TRBV25-1,TRBJ2-3,few,CASIGGSGGTQYF,TGTGCCAGCATTGGCGGGAGTGGAGGTACGCAGTATTTT
NA,TRBV7-6,TRBJ1-3,once,CASSLPGGQTGNTIYF,TGTGCCAGCAGCTTACCCGGGGGGCAGACTGGAAACACCATATATTTT
NA,TRBV7-9,TRBJ1-1,NA,CASSLAGGNTEAFF,TGTGCCAGCAGCTTAGCTGGGGGCAACACTGAAGCTTTCTTT
TRBD2,TRBV27,TRBJ2-5,NA,CASSPPASGRQETQYF,TGTGCCAGCAGTCCCCCCGCTAGCGGGAGGCAAGAGACCCAGTACTTC
TRBD2,TRBV30,TRBJ2-1,NA,CAIWREGRSYNEQFF,TGTGCCATTTGGCGGGAGGGTCGCTCCTACAATGAGCAGTTCTTC
NA,TRBV5-1,TRBJ2-7,once,CASSLTVQVPYEQYF,TGCGCCAGCAGCTTGACAGTACAGGTTCCCTACGAGCAGTACTTC
TRBD1,TRBV6-1,TRBJ1-2,once,CASSEDGTGVVYGYTF,TGTGCCAGCAGTGAAGACGGGACAGGGGTAGTCTATGGCTACACCTTC
TRBD2,TRBV6-5,TRBJ2-1,NA,CASSYRGGAGAGEQFF,TGTGCCAGCAGTTACAGGGGAGGCGCGGGAGCTGGTGAGCAGTTCTTC
NA,TRBV4-2,TRBJ2-7,few,CASSQDRNRAYEQYF,TGTGCCAGCAGCCAAGATAGGAACAGAGCCTACGAGCAGTACTTC